This T cell receptor (beta chain) originates from a study of T cell changes during pregnancy in multiple sclerosis. Clones were read by immunoSEQ multiplex PCR, and TCRdb kept only the in-frame ones, dropping some. Counted here are around 40,000 clones, roughly 89% occurring once; the ten biggest clones make up 0.78%. Germline V gene sequence: CDR1 SGHTA, CDR2 FQGNSA. The ends lost 5 bases at V and 1 base at J; junction bases unmatched: 3. CDR3 size: 16 residues. This clone was seen a single time. The chain is built from TRBV7-2 and TRBJ2-2, with TRBD2 matching 11 bases. The clonotype was recovered from a female donor in good health, enrolled as a control in a pregnancy study. Specimen: CD4+ T cells from peripheral blood mononuclear cells, collected after pregnancy. CDR3 sequence (DNA): TGTGCCAGCAGCCGGACTAGCGGGTGGAACACCGGGGAGCTGTTTTTT. It yields the protein CASSRTSGWNTGELFF.